Detailed here is one T cell receptor beta chain. CDR1 SGHRS and CDR2 YFSETQ come from the germline V gene. The CDR3 length is 14 residues. Trimming took 4 bases from V and 7 from J; bases not matched to a gene: 10. The sample is drawn from a study of T cell changes during pregnancy in multiple sclerosis. Using immunoSEQ multiplex PCR, the repertoire was profiled, and TCRdb retains in-frame clones only, with some absent. This table holds 100,000 or so clones, 85% to 95% found once. The source material was peripheral blood, sampled before pregnancy. The V gene is TRBV5-1, the J gene TRBJ2-7, with 8 bases matching TRBD2. The clonotype comes from a female donor with multiple sclerosis, enrolled in a pregnancy study. The CDR3 loop is CASSQGLAGREQYF. CDR3 in DNA: TGCGCCAGCAGCCAAGGGTTAGCGGGGCGGGAGCAGTACTTC.